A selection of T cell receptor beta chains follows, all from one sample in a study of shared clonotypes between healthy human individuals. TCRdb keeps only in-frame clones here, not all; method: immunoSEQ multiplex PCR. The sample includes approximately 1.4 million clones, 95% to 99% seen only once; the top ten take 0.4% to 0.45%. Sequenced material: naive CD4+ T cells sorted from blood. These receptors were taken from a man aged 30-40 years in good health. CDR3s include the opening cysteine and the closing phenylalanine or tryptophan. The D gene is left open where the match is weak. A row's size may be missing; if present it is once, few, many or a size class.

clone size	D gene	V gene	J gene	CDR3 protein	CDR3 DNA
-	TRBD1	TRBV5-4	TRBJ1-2	CASSRTGGYGYTF	TGTGCCAGCAGCCGTACAGGGGGCTATGGCTACACCTTC
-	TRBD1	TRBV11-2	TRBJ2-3	CASSLRAGTGQYF	TGTGCCAGCAGCTTAAGGGCCGGGACAGGGCAGTATTTT
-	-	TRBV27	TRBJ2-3	CASSLLGLHDNTDTQYF	TGTGCCAGCAGTTTACTGGGACTCCACGACAACACAGATACGCAGTATTTT
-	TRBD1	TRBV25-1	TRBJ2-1	CASRTGDNEQFF	TGTGCCAGCAGGACAGGGGACAATGAGCAGTTCTTC
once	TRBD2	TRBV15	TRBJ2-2	CATSPSGLAGGGDTGELFF	TGTGCCACCAGCCCTTCGGGACTAGCGGGAGGGGGTGACACCGGGGAGCTGTTTTTT
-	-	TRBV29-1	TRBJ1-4	CSVELQALGEKLFF	TGCAGCGTTGAACTTCAGGCTCTGGGGGAAAAACTGTTTTTT
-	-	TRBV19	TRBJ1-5	CASSTRFASNQPQHF	TGTGCCAGTAGTACCCGCTTTGCTAGCAATCAGCCCCAGCATTTT
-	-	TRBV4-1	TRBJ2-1	CASSQDRTIGGPEQFF	TGCGCCAGCAGCCAAGATCGGACAATCGGGGGACCTGAGCAGTTCTTC
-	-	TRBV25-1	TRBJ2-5	CASTFPGAGPERETQYF	TGTGCCAGCACCTTCCCCGGCGCCGGGCCAGAGCGGGAGACCCAGTACTTC
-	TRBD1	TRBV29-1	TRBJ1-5	CSVRETGGDQPQHF	TGCAGCGTTCGGGAGACAGGGGGCGATCAGCCCCAGCATTTT
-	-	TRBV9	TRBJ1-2	CASSANYGYTF	TGTGCCAGCAGTGCCAACTATGGCTACACCTTC
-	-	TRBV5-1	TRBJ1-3	CASSLASSLGNTIYF	TGCGCCAGCAGCTTGGCGTCGTCGCTTGGAAACACCATATATTTT
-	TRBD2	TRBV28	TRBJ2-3	CASRYGTTGTDTQYF	TGTGCCAGCAGGTACGGGACTACCGGCACAGATACGCAGTATTTT
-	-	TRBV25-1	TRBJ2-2	CASSRGGTGELFF	TGTGCCAGCAGCCGGGGCGGCACCGGGGAGCTGTTTTTT
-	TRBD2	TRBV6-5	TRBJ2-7	CASSSKRGELYEQYF	TGTGCCAGCAGTTCCAAGCGGGGCGAACTCTACGAGCAGTACTTC
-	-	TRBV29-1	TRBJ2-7	CSVVKGLGQGYEQYF	TGCAGCGTTGTAAAGGGCCTCGGCCAGGGATACGAGCAGTACTTC
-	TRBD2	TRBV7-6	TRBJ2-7	CASSLGGLAGLQYF	TGTGCCAGCAGCTTAGGGGGCCTAGCGGGGTTACAGTACTTC
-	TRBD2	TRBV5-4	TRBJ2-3	CASSAGTSGTDTQYF	TGTGCCAGCAGTGCCGGGACTAGCGGGACAGATACGCAGTATTTT
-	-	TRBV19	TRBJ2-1	CASSGLALSSYNEQFF	TGTGCCAGTAGTGGTCTAGCCCTAAGCTCCTACAATGAGCAGTTCTTC
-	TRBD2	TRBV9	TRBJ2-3	CASSVGLAISTDTQYF	TGTGCCAGCAGCGTCGGACTAGCGATAAGCACAGATACGCAGTATTTT
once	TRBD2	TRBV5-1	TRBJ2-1	CASSLGGGRVPYNEQFF	TGCGCCAGCAGCTTGGGTGGCGGGAGAGTTCCCTACAATGAGCAGTTCTTC
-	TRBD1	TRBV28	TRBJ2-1	CATLGQSLNEQFF	TGTGCCACCTTGGGACAGTCCCTCAATGAGCAGTTCTTC
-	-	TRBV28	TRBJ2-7	CASSALGPPSEQYF	TGTGCCAGCAGCGCACTGGGGCCGCCCTCTGAGCAGTACTTC
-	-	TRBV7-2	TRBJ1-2	CASSLETGYGYTF	TGTGCCAGCAGCTTAGAGACGGGTTATGGCTACACCTTC
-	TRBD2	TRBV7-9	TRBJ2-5	CASSLGIAGGAQETQYF	TGTGCCAGCAGCTTAGGAATAGCGGGAGGGGCTCAAGAGACCCAGTACTTC
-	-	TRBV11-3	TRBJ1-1	CASSLGTGNTEAFF	TGTGCCAGCAGCTTAGGGACGGGGAACACTGAAGCTTTCTTT